Each of the 20 T cell receptor beta chains below was sequenced from the same sample in a study of human T cells and chemical hapten exposure. The time point was: patch test 1, 2 weeks after DPC sensitization. Documented treatment: therapeutic diphenylcyclopropenone sensitization with weekly scalp DPC. TCRdb independently ran MiXCR on the RACE reads; one entry per CDR3 protein. Found here are tens of thousands of distinct CDR3 sequences, 25% to 40% of them singletons; the top ten hold over 7.5%. Here the sequenced sample was whole blood, taken in connection with sensitization to the hapten diphenylcyclopropenone (DPC). These receptors were obtained from a man aged 35-49 years with alopecia areata. Some clones in this sample may be carry-over from other donors' samples.

This clonotype turned up a few times. V is TRBV7-9 and J is TRBJ2-3, with D uncertain. Germline CDR1 and CDR2: SEHNR and FQNEAQ (reference sequence). Trimming removed 3 bases from V and 0 bases from J, with 4 bases in between. CDR3 size: 13 residues. The CDR3 sequence is CASSFASTDTQYF. CDR3 bases: TGTGCCAGCAGCTTCGCCAGCACAGATACGCAGTATTTT.

The V and J genes are TRBV30 and TRBJ2-5; 11 nucleotides align to TRBD2. Germline lookup yields CDR1 GTSNPN and CDR2 SVGIG (reference sequence). This CDR3 comprises 14 residues. J gave up 5 bases and V 5 bases, and 7 bases lay outside the gene matches. CDR3 in amino acids: CAWSGLAGGETQYF. The CDR3 region has the DNA TGTGCCTGGTCTGGACTAGCGGGCGGCGAGACCCAGTACTTC.

V is TRBV7-2 and J is TRBJ2-3; D remains ambiguous. This CDR3 contains 15 residues. V lost 1 base and J lost 0, with 8 bases in between. Germline V CDR1 and CDR2: SGHTA, FQGNSA. CDR3 sequence reads: CASSLDSVSTDTQYF. The CDR3 DNA reads TGTGCCAGCAGCTTAGATTCAGTGAGCACAGATACGCAGTATTTT.

The gene calls are TRBV20-1 and TRBJ1-1, with a weak D call TRBD1 (5 bases). Trimming stripped 0 bases from V and 6 bases from J, with 11 bases between. The germline gives CDR1 DFQATT, CDR2 SNEGSKA (reference sequence). This CDR3 region has 13 residues. CDR3 protein: CSARDPWGSEAFF. CDR3 bases: TGCAGTGCTAGAGATCCTTGGGGCTCTGAAGCTTTCTTT.

This clonotype appeared many times. The chain carries TRBV5-1 and TRBJ2-1; 10 positions agree with TRBD2. V lost 4 bases to trimming and J lost 6 bases; unmatched junction nucleotides: 19. The CDR3 is made up of 19 amino acids. Per the germline V gene, CDR1 is SGHRS and CDR2 is YFSETQ. The DNA of the CDR3 is TGCGCCAGCAGCCTACAGGGACAGTTACTAGCGGGACGTATCAATGAGCAGTTCTTC. Translation gives CASSLQGQLLAGRINEQFF.

V usage is TRBV6-1 and J usage is TRBJ2-7, with TRBD1 identical over 9 bases. V shed 8 bases, J shed 0 bases, and the junction held 8 bases outside the gene matches. The CDR3 consists of 15 residues. Germline-derived CDR1 and CDR2 are MNHNS and SASEGT. CDR3 loop: CASVETGGSSYEQYF. CDR3 coding DNA: TGTGCCAGCGTTGAGACAGGGGGGAGCTCCTACGAGCAGTACTTC.

V is TRBV12-3 or TRBV12-4 and J is TRBJ2-7; no clear D. The ends were cut back, 4 bases at V and 0 bases at J, with 16 bases in the middle. The CDR3 has 16 residues. The CDR3 protein is CASSSSGGRSSYEQYF. The CDR3 DNA follows: TGTGCCAGCAGTTCGTCCGGCGGTCGGAGCTCCTACGAGCAGTACTTC.

The chain carries TRBV3-1 and TRBJ2-7, with D possibly called TRBD1 or TRBD2 (5 bases each). CDR3 length equals 17 residues. From germline, CDR1 is LGHDT and CDR2 YNNKEL (reference sequence). The ends were cut back, 1 base at V and 2 bases at J, with 18 bases in the middle. This CDR3 reads CASSQAHGRGAPYEQYF. The CDR3 DNA reads as TGTGCCAGCAGCCAAGCCCATGGAAGGGGAGCTCCCTACGAGCAGTACTTC.

This clonotype is classed as large. The chain links TRBV7-9 to TRBJ1-1, with 8 bases matching TRBD1. This CDR3 comprises 17 residues. From germline, CDR1 is SEHNR and CDR2 FQNEAQ (reference sequence). Trimming removed 1 base from V and 1 base from J; junction bases left unmatched: 8. The CDR3 nucleotides read TGTGCCAGCAGCTTAGGGGTTCTGGGGACAGGGAACACTGAAGCTTTCTTT. Protein sequence: CASSLGVLGTGNTEAFF.

This clonotype showed up just a few times. Compared with germline, one end of the junction differs, possibly owing to a read error. V and J are TRBV4-2 and TRBJ1-1, with D perhaps TRBD1 (5 bases). The germline V gene has CDR1 LGHNA and CDR2 YNFKEQ. This CDR3 is 15 amino acids long. The CDR3 reads CASSPGQGVKTEAFF. The CDR3 DNA sequence: TGTGCCAGCAGCCCCGGCCAGGGAGTGAAAACTGAAGCTTTCTTT.

V gene TRBV6-2 or TRBV6-3 combines with J gene TRBJ2-3, with TRBD2 matching 11 bases. CDR1 is MNHEY, CDR2 SVGEGT, per germline. CDR3 length: 14 amino acids. V shed 5 bases, J shed 9 bases, and the junction held 7 bases outside the gene matches. DNA of the CDR3: TGTGCCAGCAGTGGCTCCTCTAGCGGGAGGACGCAGTATTTT. Translating it yields CASSGSSSGRTQYF.

The chain links TRBV21-1 to TRBJ2-7; the listed D gene, TRBD1, was not tested against the DNA. TRBV21-1 is recorded as a pseudogene. The CDR3 loop spans 16 amino acids. CDR3 DNA sequence: TGTGCCAGCAGCAAAGGGGGGGTGACATACGCCTACGAGCAGTACTTC. Translated, it gives CASSKGGVTYAYEQYF.

This clonotype was observed a handful of times. This rearrangement joins TRBV13 to TRBJ2-3; 8 bases map to TRBD2. CDR3 length: 14 residues. V was pared by 4 bases and J by 6 bases, with 6 bases of the junction left unmatched. The germline gives CDR1 PRHDT, CDR2 FYEKMQ (reference sequence). The CDR3 DNA reads TGTGCCAGCAGCTCCGGGACTAGGAGGGATACGCAGTATTTT. It codes for CASSSGTRRDTQYF.

V usage is TRBV2 and J usage is TRBJ2-3, with TRBD2 identical over 11 bases. J was trimmed by 4 bases and V by 7 bases; bases with no gene match: 10. This CDR3 contains 16 residues. Germline CDR1 and CDR2: SNHLY and FYNNEI. The CDR3 DNA follows: TGTGCCAGCACCCCCCGACTAGCGGGATTATCAGATACGCAGTATTTT. It is translated as CASTPRLAGLSDTQYF.

This rearrangement joins TRBV6-5 to TRBJ2-1, with D maybe TRBD2 (5 bases). CDR1 MNHEY and CDR2 SVGAGI come from the germline V gene. The length of the CDR3 is 16 residues. V was trimmed by 5 bases and J by 9 bases, leaving 23 bases between them. The CDR3 loop is CASSTQWEIRYGEQFF. For the CDR3, the DNA is TGTGCCAGCAGTACTCAGTGGGAGATCCGATATGGTGAGCAGTTCTTC.

This chain joins TRBV7-9 and TRBJ1-1; D may be TRBD1 (5 bases). The CDR3 consists of 12 residues. Germline V gene sequence: CDR1 SEHNR, CDR2 FQNEAQ (reference sequence). V was pared by 5 bases and J by 10 bases, with 14 bases between. DNA of the CDR3: TGTGCCAGCAGCCCCGACCAGGGCTCAGCTTTCTTT. This encodes CASSPDQGSAFF.

The J gene is TRBJ1-5, the V gene TRBV15, with a tentative D call TRBD1 (6 bases). The CDR3 spans 15 residues. V lost 0 bases and J 7 bases, leaving 13 bases between the germline ends. Per the germline V gene, CDR1 is LNHNV and CDR2 is YYDKDF (reference sequence). The CDR3 loop is CATSRDTGPEQPQHF. The CDR3 DNA sequence: TGTGCCACCAGCAGAGACACAGGGCCTGAGCAGCCCCAGCATTTT.

This clonotype was observed a few times. This sequence joins TRBV7-2 and TRBJ2-7; a possible D gene is TRBD1 (6 bases). CDR3 length: 13 amino acids. In germline, CDR1 is SGHTA, CDR2 FQGNSA. Trimming stripped 2 bases from V and 6 bases from J, with 11 bases between. CDR3: CASSLSGVIEQYF. Written as DNA, the CDR3 is TGTGCCAGCAGCTTATCAGGGGTGATCGAGCAGTACTTC.

The table lists this clonotype with a few counts. The chain employs TRBV2 and TRBJ1-4, with 10 bases aligning to TRBD1. Per germline, CDR1 SNHLY and CDR2 FYNNEI. CDR3 length: 13 residues. V shed 4 bases, J shed 7 bases, and the junction held 0 bases outside the gene matches. The CDR3 nucleotides are TGTGCCAGCAGTGGACAGGGGGCTGAAAAACTGTTTTTT. Translated: CASSGQGAEKLFF.

V gene TRBV12-3 or TRBV12-4 combines with J gene TRBJ1-5; D remains unclear. The CDR3 extends over 15 amino acids. V was shortened by 3 bases and J by 3 bases, with 12 bases between the two germline ends. The CDR3, as DNA: TGTGCCAGCAGTTTCTGGGGTTCCCCCAATCAGCCCCAGCATTTT. It encodes CASSFWGSPNQPQHF.